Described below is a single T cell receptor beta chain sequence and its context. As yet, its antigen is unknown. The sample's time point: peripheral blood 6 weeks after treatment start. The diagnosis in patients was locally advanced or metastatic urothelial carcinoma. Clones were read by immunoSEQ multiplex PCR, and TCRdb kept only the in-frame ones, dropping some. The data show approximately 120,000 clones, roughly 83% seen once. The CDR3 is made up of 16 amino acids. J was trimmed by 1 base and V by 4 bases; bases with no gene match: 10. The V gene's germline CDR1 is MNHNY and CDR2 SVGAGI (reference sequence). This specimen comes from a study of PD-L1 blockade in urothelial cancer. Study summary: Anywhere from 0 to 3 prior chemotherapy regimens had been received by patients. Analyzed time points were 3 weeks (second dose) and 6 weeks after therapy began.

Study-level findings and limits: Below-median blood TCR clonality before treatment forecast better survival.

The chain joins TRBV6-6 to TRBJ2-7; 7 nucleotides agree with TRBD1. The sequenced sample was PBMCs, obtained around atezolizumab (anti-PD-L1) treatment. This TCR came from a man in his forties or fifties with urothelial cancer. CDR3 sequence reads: CASSFPRTGVSYEQYF. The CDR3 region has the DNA TGTGCCAGCAGTTTCCCCCGGACAGGAGTATCCTACGAGCAGTACTTC.